The clone carrying this T cell receptor beta chain has only one observation. TCRdb keeps only in-frame clones here, not all; method: immunoSEQ multiplex PCR. Of fewer than 400,000 clones listed, 90% are singletons. The sample is drawn from a study of blood T cell repertoires in COVID-19. Material: PBMCs or T cells enriched from blood (not recorded which). This clonotype was sampled from a woman younger than 45 who had been exposed to COVID-19.

The CDR3 protein is CASSGGGGNSNQPQHF. The CDR3 DNA reads TGTGCCAGCAGTGGTGGGGGGGGAAATAGCAATCAGCCCCAGCATTTT. The chain couples TRBV2 to TRBJ1-5, with a possible D match to TRBD1 (5 bases). The CDR3 has 16 residues. The germline V and J ends were trimmed by 4 bases and 0 bases, with 13 bases remaining between them. Germline V lookup: CDR1 SNHLY, CDR2 FYNNEI.